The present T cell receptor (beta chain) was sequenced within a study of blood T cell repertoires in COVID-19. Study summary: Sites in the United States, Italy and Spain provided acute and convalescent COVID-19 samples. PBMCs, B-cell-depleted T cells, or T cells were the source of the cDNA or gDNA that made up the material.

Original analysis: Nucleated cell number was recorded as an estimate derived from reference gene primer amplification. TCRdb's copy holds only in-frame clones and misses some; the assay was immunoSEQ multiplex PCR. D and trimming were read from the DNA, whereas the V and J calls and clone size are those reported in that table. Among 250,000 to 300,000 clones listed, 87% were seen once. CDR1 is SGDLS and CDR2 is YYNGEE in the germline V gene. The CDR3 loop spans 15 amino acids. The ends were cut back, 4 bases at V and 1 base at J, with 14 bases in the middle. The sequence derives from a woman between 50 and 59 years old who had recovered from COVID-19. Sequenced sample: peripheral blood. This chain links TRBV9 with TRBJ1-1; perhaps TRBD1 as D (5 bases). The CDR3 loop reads CASSPRGGANTEAFF. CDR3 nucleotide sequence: TGTGCCAGCAGCCCGAGAGGTGGGGCGAACACTGAAGCTTTCTTT.